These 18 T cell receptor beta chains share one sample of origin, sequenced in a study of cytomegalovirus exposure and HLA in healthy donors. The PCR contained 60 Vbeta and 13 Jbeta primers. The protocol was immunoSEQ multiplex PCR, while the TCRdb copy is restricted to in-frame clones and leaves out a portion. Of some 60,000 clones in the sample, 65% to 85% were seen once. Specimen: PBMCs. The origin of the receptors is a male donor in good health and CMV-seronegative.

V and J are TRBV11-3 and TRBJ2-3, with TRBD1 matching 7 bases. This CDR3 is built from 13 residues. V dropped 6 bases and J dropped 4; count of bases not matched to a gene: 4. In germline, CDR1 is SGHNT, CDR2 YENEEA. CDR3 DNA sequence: TGTGCCAGCAGACTCACAGGGGCAGATACGCAGTATTTT. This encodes CASRLTGADTQYF.

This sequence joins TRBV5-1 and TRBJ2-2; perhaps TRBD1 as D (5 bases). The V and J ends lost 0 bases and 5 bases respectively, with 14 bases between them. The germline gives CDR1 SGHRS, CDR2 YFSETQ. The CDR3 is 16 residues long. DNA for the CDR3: TGCGCCAGCAGCTTGGAGGCAGGGCGGACAACCGGGGAGCTGTTTTTT. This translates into CASSLEAGRTTGELFF. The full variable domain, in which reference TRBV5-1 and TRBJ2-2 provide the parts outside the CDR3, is KAGVTQTPRYLIKTRGQQVTLSCSPISGHRSVSWYQQTPGQGLQFLFEYFSETQRNKGNFPGRFSGRQFSNSRSEMNVSTLELGDSALYLCASSLEAGRTTGELFFGEGSRLTVL.

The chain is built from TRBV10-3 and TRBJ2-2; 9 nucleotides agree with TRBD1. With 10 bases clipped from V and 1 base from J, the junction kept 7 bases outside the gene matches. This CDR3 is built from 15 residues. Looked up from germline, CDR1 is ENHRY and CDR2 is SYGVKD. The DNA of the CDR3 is TGTGCCACCGCGATGGGACAGGGGAACACCGGGGAGCTGTTTTTT. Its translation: CATAMGQGNTGELFF.

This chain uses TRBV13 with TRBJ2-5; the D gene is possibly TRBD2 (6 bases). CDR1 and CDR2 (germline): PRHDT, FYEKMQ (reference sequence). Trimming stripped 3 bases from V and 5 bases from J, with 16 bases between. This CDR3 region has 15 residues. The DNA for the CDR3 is TGTGCCAGCAGCTTCCGTGGAGGGCCCGCGGAGACCCAGTACTTC. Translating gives CASSFRGGPAETQYF. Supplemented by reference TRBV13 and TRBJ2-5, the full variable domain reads AAGVIQSPRHLIKEKRETATLKCYPIPRHDTVYWYQQGPGQDPQFLISFYEKMQSDKGSIPDRFSAQQFSDYHSELNMSSLELGDSALYFCASSFRGGPAETQYFGPGTRLLVL.

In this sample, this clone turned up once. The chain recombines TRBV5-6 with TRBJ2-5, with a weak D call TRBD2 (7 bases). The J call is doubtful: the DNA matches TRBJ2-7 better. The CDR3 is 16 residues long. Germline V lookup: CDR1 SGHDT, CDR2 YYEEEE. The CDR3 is CASSLPGEGTSYEQYF. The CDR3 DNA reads TGTGCCAGCAGCTTGCCAGGGGAGGGGACAAGCTACGAGCAGTACTTC.

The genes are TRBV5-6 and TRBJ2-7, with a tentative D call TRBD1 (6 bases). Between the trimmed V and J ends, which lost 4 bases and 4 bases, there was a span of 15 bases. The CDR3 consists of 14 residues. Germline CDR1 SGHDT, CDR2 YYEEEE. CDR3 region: CASSGMTGKYEQYF. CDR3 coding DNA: TGTGCCAGCAGCGGGATGACAGGAAAGTACGAGCAGTACTTC.

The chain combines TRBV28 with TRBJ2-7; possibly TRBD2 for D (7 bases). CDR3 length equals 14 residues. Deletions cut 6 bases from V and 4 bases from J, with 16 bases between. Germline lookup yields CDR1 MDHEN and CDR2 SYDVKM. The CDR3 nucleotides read TGTGCCAGCAGGGCGGGGGCGGCCCGGTACGAGCAGTACTTC. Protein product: CASRAGAARYEQYF.

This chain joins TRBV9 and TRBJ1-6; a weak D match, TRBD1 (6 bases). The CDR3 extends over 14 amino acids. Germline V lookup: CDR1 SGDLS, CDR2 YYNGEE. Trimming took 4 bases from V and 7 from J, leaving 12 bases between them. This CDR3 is CASSSRTVNSPLHF. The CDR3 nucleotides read TGTGCCAGCAGCTCCCGGACAGTCAATTCACCCCTCCACTTT. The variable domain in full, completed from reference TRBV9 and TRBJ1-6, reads DSGVTQTPKHLITATGQRVTLRCSPRSGDLSVYWYQQSLDQGLQFLIQYYNGEERAKGNILERFSAQQFPDLHSELNLSSLELGDSALYFCASSSRTVNSPLHFGNGTRLTVT.

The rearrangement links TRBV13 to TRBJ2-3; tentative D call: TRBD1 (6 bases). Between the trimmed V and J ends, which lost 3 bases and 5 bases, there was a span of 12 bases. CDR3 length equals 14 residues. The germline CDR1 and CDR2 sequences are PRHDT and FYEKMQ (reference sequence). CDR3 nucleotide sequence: TGTGCCAGCAGCTTCAGTCGAGGGGGAGATACGCAGTATTTT. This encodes CASSFSRGGDTQYF.

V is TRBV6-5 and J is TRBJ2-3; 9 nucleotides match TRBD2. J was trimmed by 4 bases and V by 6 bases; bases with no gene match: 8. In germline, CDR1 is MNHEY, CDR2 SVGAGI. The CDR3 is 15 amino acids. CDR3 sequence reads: CASSQGLASADTQYF. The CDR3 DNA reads TGTGCCAGCAGCCAAGGACTAGCGAGCGCAGATACGCAGTATTTT.

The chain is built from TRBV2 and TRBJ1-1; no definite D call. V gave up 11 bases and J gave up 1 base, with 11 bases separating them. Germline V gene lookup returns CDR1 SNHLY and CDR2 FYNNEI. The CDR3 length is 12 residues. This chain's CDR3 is CAVQNPNTEAFF. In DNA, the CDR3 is TGTGCCGTACAGAACCCGAACACTGAAGCTTTCTTT.

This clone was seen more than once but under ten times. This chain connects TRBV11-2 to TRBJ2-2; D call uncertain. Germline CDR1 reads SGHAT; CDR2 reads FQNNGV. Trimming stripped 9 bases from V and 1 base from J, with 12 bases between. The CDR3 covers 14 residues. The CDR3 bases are TGTGCCAGTAGCATGGCTAGGAACACCGGGGAGCTGTTTTTT. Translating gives CASSMARNTGELFF.

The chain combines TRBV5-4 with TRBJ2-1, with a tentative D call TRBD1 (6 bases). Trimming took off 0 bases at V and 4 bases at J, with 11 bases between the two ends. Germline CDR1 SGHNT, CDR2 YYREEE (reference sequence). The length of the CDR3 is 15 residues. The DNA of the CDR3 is TGTGCCAGCAGCTTGGAGCAGGGGTATTACAATGAGCAGTTCTTC. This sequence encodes CASSLEQGYYNEQFF.

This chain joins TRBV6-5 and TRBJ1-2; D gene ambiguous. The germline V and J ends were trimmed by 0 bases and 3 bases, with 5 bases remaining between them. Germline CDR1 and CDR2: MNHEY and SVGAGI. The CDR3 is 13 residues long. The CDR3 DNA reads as TGTGCCAGCAGTTACTCGGCAGACTATGGCTACACCTTC. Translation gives CASSYSADYGYTF.

In nucleotides, the CDR3 is TGTGCCAGCAGCTCCGGTCTCTCCTATAATTCACCCCTCCACTTT. Translation: CASSSGLSYNSPLHF. The rearrangement joins TRBV7-9 to TRBJ1-6; the D is unclear. This CDR3 comprises 15 residues. CDR1 and CDR2 (germline): SEHNR, FQNEAQ (reference sequence). Between the trimmed V and J ends, which lost 4 bases and 0 bases, there was a span of 7 bases.

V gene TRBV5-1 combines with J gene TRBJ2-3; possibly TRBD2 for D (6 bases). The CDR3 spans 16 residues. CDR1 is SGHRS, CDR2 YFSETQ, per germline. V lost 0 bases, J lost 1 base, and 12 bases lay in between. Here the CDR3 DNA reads TGCGCCAGCAGCTTGGGGGAGCGGGTGGGCACAGATACGCAGTATTTT. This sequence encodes CASSLGERVGTDTQYF.

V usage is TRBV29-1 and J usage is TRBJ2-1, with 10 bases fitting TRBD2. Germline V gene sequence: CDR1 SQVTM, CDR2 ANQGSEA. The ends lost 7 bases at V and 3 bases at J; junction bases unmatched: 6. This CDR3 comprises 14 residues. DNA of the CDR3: TGCAGCGATTGGACTAGCGGTGACTACAATGAGCAGTTCTTC. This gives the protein CSDWTSGDYNEQFF.

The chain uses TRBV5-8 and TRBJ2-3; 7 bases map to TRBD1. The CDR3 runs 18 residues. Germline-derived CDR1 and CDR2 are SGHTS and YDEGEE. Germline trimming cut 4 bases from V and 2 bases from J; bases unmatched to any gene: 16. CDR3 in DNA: TGTGCCAGCAGCAAAAGAAGGTTCCAGGGGGTATTCACAGATACGCAGTATTTT. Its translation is CASSKRRFQGVFTDTQYF. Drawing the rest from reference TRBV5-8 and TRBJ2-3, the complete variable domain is EAGVTQSPTHLIKTRGQQATLRCSPISGHTSVYWYQQALGLGLQFLLWYDEGEERNRGNFPPRFSGRQFPNYSSELNVNALELEDSALYLCASSKRRFQGVFTDTQYFGPGTRLTVL.